These 6 T cell receptor beta chains were all obtained from the same sample, sequenced in a study of blood T cell repertoires in COVID-19. The assay was immunoSEQ multiplex PCR, and TCRdb's table has in-frame clones only and misses some. The sample yields approximately 89,000 clones, roughly four fifths seen once. Sequences were obtained from peripheral blood. Receptors originate from a human donor in a cohort sampled during active COVID-19.

The gene calls are TRBV28 and TRBJ1-1, with D possibly matching TRBD1 (5 bases). Germline CDR1 MDHEN, CDR2 SYDVKM. There are 16 residues in the CDR3. Trimming left V 4 bases short and J 3 bases short, with 18 bases between. The CDR3 sequence: CASSSVGYRFDTEAFF. The DNA for the CDR3 is TGTGCCAGCAGTTCTGTAGGCTACAGGTTTGACACTGAAGCTTTCTTT.

The chain recombines TRBV7-2 with TRBJ1-2; TRBD1 might be the D (5 bases). The CDR3 loop spans 15 amino acids. Germline values: CDR1 SGHTA, CDR2 FQGNSA. V was trimmed by 5 bases and J by 1 base, leaving 14 bases between them. CDR3 nucleotide sequence: TGTGCCAGCAGCCGGGACTCCGCGGTTAACTATGGCTACACCTTC. This codes for CASSRDSAVNYGYTF.

The rearrangement links TRBV20-1 to TRBJ1-1, with a tentative D call TRBD1 (6 bases). Germline CDR1 is DFQATT and CDR2 is SNEGSKA (reference sequence). This CDR3 has 14 residues. The V gene lost 3 bases and the J gene lost 2 bases, with 13 bases spanning the gap. CDR3 sequence (DNA): TGCAGTGCTAGTCGGGGGGCTCTTAACACTGAAGCTTTCTTT. This encodes CSASRGALNTEAFF.

This clone was observed once. The genes are TRBV5-1 and TRBJ2-1; 9 bases are shared with TRBD2. The CDR3 has 18 residues. Germline CDR1 and CDR2: SGHRS and YFSETQ. The trim removed 1 base at V and 5 bases at J, leaving 13 bases unmatched. For the CDR3, the DNA is TGCGCCAGCAGCTTGACAATTAGCATGCGGGGGGGCAACAATGAGCAGTTCTTC. Translation gives CASSLTISMRGGNNEQFF.

The chain recombines TRBV4-1 with TRBJ2-4; no definite D call. The V end was cut by 0 bases, the J end by 5 bases, with 8 bases between. CDR1 MGHRA and CDR2 YSYEKL come from the germline V gene. This CDR3 is 14 amino acids long. The CDR3 sequence: CASSQDYLENIQYF. As DNA, the CDR3 is TGCGCCAGCAGCCAAGACTACCTGGAAAACATTCAGTACTTC.

The J gene is TRBJ2-4, the V gene TRBV7-2; possibly TRBD2 for D (6 bases). The CDR3 covers 14 residues. Germline lookup yields CDR1 SGHTA and CDR2 FQGNSA. Between the trimmed V and J ends, which lost 3 bases and 6 bases, there was a span of 12 bases. In DNA form, the CDR3 reads TGTGCCAGCAGCTTGGAGGGTGTGAGAAACATTCAGTACTTC. Its protein is CASSLEGVRNIQYF.